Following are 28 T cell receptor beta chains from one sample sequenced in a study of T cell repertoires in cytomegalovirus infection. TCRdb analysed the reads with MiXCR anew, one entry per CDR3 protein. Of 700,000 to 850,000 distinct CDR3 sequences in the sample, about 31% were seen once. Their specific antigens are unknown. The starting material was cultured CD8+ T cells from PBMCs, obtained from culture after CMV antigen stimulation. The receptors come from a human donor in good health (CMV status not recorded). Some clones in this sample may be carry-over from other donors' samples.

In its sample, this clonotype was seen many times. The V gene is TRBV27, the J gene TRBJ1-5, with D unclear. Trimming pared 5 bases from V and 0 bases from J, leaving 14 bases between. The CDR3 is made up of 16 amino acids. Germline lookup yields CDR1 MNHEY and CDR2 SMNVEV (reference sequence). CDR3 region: CASSPRIVYSNQPQHF. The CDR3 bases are TGTGCCAGCAGTCCCCGAATCGTTTATAGCAATCAGCCCCAGCATTTT.

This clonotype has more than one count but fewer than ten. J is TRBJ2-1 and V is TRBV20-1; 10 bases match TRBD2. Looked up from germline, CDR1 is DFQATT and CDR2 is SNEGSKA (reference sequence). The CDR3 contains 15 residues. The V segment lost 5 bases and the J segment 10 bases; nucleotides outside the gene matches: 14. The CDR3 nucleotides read TGCAGTGCTTTCCTTCTAGCGGGGGCCTCCTACGAGCAGTTCTTC. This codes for CSAFLLAGASYEQFF.

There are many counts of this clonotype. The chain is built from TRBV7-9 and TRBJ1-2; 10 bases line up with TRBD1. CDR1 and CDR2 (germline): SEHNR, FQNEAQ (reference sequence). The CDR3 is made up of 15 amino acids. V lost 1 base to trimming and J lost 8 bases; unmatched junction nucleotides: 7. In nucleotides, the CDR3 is TGTGCCAGCAGCTTAGACTCGGGACAGGGGAGCGGCTACACCTTC. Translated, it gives CASSLDSGQGSGYTF.

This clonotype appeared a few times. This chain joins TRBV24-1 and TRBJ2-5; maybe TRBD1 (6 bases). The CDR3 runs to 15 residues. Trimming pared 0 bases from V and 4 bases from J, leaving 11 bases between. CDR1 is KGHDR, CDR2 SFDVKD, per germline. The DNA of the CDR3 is TGTGCCACCAGTGATTTGGGGGACACTACAGAGACCCAGTACTTC. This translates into CATSDLGDTTETQYF.

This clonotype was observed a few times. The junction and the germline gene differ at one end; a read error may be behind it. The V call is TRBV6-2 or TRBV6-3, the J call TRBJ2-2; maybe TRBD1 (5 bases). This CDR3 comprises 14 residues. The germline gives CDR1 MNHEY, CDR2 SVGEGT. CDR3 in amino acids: CASRPRQNPGELFF. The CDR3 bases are TGTGCCAGCAGACCTCGACAGAACCCCGGGGAGCTGTTTTTT.

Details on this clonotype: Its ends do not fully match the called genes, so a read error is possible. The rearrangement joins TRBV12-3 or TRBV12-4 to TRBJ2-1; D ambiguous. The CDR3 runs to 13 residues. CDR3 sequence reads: CASSLVSYNEQVF. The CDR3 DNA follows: TGTGCCAGCAGTCTAGTATCCTACAATGAGCAGGTCTTC.

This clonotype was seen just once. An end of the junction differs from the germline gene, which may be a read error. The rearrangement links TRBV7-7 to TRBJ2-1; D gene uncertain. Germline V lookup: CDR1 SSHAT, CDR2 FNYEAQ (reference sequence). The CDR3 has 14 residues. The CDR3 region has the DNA TGTGCTAGCATCTTAGGCGGATCCTACAATGAGCAGTTCTTC. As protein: CASILGGSYNEQFF.

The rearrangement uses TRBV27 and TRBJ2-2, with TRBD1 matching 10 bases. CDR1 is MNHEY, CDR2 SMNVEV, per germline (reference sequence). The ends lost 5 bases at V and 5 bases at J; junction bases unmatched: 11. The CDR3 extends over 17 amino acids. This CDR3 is CASSTSRDRGITGELFF. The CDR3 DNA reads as TGTGCCAGCAGTACCTCCAGGGACAGGGGTATTACCGGGGAGCTGTTTTTT.

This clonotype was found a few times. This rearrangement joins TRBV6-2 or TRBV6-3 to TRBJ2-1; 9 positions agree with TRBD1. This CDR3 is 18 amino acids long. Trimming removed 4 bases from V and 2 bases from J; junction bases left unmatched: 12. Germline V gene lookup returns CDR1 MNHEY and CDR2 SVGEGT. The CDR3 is CASSSPRTGESPYNEQFF. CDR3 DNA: TGTGCCAGCAGTTCCCCAAGGACAGGGGAATCTCCCTACAATGAGCAGTTCTTC.

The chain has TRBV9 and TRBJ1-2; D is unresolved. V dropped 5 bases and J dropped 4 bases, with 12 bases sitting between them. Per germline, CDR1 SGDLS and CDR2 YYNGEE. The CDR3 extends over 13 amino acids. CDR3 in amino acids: CASSPELFYGYTF. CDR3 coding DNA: TGTGCCAGCAGTCCCGAGCTGTTCTATGGCTACACCTTC.

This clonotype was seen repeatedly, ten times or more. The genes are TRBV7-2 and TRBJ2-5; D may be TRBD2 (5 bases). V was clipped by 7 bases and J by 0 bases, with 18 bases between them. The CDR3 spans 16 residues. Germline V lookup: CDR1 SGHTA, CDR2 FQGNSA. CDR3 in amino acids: CASTPTRTSNQETQYF. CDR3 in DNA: TGTGCCAGCACCCCAACTAGGACGTCGAACCAAGAGACCCAGTACTTC.

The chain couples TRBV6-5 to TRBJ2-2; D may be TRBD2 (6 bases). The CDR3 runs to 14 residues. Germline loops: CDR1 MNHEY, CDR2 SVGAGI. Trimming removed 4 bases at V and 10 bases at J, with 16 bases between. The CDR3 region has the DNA TGTGCCAGCAGTTCCGGGACTGGACCACAGGAGCTGTTTTTT. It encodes CASSSGTGPQELFF.

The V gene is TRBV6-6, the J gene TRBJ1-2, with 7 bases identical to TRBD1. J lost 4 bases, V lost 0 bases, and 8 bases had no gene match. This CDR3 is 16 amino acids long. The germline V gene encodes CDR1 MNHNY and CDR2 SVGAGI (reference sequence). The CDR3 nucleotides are TGTGCCAGCAGTTACTCCTTACAGGGGTCGAGCTATGGCTACACCTTC. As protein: CASSYSLQGSSYGYTF.

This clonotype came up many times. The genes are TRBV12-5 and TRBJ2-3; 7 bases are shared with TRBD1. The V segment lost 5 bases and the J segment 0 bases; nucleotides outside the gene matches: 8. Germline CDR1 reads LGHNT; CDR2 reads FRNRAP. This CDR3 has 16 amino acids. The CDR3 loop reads CASGPRTGHSTDTQYF. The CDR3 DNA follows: TGTGCTAGTGGTCCAAGGACAGGTCATAGCACAGATACGCAGTATTTT.

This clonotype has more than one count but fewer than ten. CDR3 DNA: TGCAGTGCTAGCGGGACTAGCGGAAGCTCCTACAATGAGCAGTTCTTC. It specifies CSASGTSGSSYNEQFF. J is TRBJ2-1 and V is TRBV20-1; TRBD2 matches at 11 bases. There are 16 residues in the CDR3. The junction had 4 bases not matched to a gene; V was cut back by 3 bases and J by 0 bases. The germline CDR1 and CDR2 sequences are DFQATT and SNEGSKA (reference sequence).

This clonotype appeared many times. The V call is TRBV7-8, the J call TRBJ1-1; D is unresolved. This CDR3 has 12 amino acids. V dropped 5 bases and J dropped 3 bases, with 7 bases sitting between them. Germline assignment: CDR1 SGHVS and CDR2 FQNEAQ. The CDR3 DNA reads TGTGCCAGCAGCCCCCCGGACACTGAAGCTTTCTTT. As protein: CASSPPDTEAFF.

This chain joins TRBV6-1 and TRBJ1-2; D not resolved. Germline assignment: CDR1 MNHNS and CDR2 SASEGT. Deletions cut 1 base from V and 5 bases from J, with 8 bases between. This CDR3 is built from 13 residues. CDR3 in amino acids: CASSEVGSYGYTF. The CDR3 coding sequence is TGTGCCAGCAGTGAAGTGGGCAGTTATGGCTACACCTTC.

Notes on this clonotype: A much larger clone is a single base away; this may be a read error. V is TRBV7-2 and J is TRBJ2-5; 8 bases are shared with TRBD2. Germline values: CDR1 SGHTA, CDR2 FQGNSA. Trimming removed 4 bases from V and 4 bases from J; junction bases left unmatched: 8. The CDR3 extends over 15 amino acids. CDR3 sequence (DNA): TGTGCCAGCAGCTCGTTCGGGGGGGTTAGAGAGACCCAGTACTTC. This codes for CASSSFGGVRETQYF.

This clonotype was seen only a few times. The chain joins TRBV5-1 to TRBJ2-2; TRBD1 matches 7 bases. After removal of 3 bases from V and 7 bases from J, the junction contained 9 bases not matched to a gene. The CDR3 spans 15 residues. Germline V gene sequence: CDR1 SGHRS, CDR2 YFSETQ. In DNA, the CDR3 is TGCGCCAGCAGCTATCGGGACAGAAGAGACGGGGAGCTGTTTTTT. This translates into CASSYRDRRDGELFF.

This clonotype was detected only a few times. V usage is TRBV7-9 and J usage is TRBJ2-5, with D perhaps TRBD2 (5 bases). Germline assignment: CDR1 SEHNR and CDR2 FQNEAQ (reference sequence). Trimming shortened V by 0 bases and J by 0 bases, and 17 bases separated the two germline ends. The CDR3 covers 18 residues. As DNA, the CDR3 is TGTGCCAGCAGCTTAGCGTGGAGGCCCGCCGGGTACCAAGAGACCCAGTACTTC. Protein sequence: CASSLAWRPAGYQETQYF.

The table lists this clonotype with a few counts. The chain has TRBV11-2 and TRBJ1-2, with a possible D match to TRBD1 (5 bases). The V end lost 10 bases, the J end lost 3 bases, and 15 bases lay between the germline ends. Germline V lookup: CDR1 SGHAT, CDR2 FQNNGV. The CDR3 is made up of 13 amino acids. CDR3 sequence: CATSMRGDYGYTF. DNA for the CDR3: TGTGCCACCTCCATGAGGGGAGACTATGGCTACACCTTC.

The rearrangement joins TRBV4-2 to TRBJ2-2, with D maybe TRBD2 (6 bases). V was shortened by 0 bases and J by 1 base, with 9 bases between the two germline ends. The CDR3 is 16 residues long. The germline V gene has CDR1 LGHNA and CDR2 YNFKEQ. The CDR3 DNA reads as TGTGCCAGCAGCCAAGACTTCGGGGGGAACACCGGGGAGCTGTTTTTT. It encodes CASSQDFGGNTGELFF.

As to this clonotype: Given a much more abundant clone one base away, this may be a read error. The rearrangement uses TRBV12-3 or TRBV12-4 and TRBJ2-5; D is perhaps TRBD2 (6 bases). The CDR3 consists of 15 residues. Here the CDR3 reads CASSPGGYRVETRYF. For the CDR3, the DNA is TGTGCCAGCAGTCCCGGAGGGTACAGAGTGGAGACCCGGTACTTC.

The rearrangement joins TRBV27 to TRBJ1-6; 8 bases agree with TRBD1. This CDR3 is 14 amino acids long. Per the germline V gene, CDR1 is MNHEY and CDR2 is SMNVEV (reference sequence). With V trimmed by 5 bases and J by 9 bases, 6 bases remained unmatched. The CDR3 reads CASSRTGLTSPLHF. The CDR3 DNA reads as TGTGCCAGCAGTCGGACAGGGCTGACTTCACCCCTCCACTTT.

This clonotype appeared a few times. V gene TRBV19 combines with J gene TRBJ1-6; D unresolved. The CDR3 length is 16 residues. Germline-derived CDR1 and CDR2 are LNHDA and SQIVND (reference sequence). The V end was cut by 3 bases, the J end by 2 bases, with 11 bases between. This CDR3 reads CASSIRRETYNSPLHF. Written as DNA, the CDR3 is TGTGCCAGTAGTATTAGGAGGGAGACCTATAATTCACCCCTCCACTTT.

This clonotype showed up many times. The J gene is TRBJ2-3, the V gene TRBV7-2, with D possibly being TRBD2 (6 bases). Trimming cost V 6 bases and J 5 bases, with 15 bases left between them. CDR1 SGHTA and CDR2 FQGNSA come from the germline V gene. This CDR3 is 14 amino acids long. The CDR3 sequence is CASSYGLRVDTQYF. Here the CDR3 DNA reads TGTGCCAGCAGTTATGGACTACGGGTAGATACGCAGTATTTT. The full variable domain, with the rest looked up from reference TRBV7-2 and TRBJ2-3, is GAGVSQSPSNKVTEKGKDVELRCDPISGHTALYWYRQSLGQGLEFLIYFQGNSAPDKSGLPSDRFSAERTGGSVSTLTIQRTQQEDSAVYLCASSYGLRVDTQYFGPGTRLTVL.

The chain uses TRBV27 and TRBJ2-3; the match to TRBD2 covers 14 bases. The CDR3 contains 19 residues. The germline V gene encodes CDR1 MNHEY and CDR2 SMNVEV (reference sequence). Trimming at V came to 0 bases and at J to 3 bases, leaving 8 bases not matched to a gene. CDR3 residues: CASSLSPPGTSGGTDTQYF. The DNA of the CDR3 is TGTGCCAGCAGTTTATCGCCTCCCGGGACTAGCGGGGGTACAGATACGCAGTATTTT.

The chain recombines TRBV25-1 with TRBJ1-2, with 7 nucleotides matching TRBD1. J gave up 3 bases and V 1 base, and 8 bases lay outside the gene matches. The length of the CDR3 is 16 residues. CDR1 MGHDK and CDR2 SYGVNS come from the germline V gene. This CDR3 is CASSESRQGLHYGYTF. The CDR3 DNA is TGTGCCAGCAGTGAATCCCGACAGGGTCTTCACTATGGCTACACCTTC.